This TCR beta chain was identified during a study of T cells after yellow fever vaccination. Looking at the study overall: With SMART-Seq v4 Ultra Low Input, the fractions containing low cell numbers were prepared. Study-level results: After the booster, 96% of CD4 and roughly nine tenths of CD8 primary-response clones were re-detected.

For this clonotype: Its antigen is undetermined.

TCRdb independently ran MiXCR on the 5' RACE reads; one entry per CDR3 protein. In the table there are roughly 170,000 distinct CDR3 sequences, roughly 6.2% of which are singletons. With 3 bases clipped from V and 5 bases from J, the junction kept 3 bases outside the gene matches. Germline V lookup: CDR1 SGHTA, CDR2 FQGNSA. This CDR3 spans 14 amino acids. The receptor's source is a man aged 18 to 29 who received the YFV17D yellow fever vaccine. The V call is TRBV7-2, the J call TRBJ2-2; 7 nucleotides match TRBD2. Sequencing was performed on CD4+ T cells sorted from PBMCs, taken on the day of the first yellow fever vaccination. CDR3 in DNA: TGTGCCAGCAGCTTCGGACTAGAGACCGGGGAGCTGTTTTTT. It specifies CASSFGLETGELFF.